The clone carrying this TCR beta chain was seen a single time. Its specificity is not known. Under the authors' procedure: ImmunoSEQ output lacked quality scores and full-length reads, limiting matched filtering. Produced via immunoSEQ multiplex PCR; TCRdb's table is partial and in-frame only. V, J and clone size were drawn from that table, and D and trimming were deduced from the DNA. The sample carries about 960,000 clones, 60% to 85% recorded once. These data are taken from a study of shared clonotypes between healthy human individuals. Study at large: A donor's plate count was three for CD4 naive and three for CD4 memory; CD8 naive had two and CD8 memory one. Study results and limitations: The represented genetic and exposure-history diversity was limited by the small number of donors.

The sample comprised memory CD4+ T cells sorted from blood. Subset in this sample: CD45RA-negative fraction. The TCR sequence derives from a man aged 18 to 29 in good health.

The CDR3 sequence is CASSDVGPLTEAFF. CDR3 DNA sequence: TGCGCCAGCAGTGATGTAGGACCACTCACTGAAGCTTTCTTT. The rearrangement links TRBV10-2 to TRBJ1-1; D is ambiguous. The CDR3 length is 14 residues. Between the trimmed V and J ends, which lost 3 bases and 4 bases, there was a span of 12 bases. Germline V lookup: CDR1 WSHSY, CDR2 SAAADI.